This T cell receptor beta chain was obtained from a study of shared T cell receptors in the human thymus. Germline V lookup: CDR1 MNHEY, CDR2 SVGAGI. This CDR3 has 15 amino acids. Trimming cost V 2 bases and J 5 bases; bases outside gene matches: 6. Sequencing used immunoSEQ multiplex PCR; TCRdb keeps in-frame clones, though not all of them. The table has around 730,000 clones, roughly 88% seen once. This sample also appeared in a second study, on human thymus T cells.

The sample comprised thymocytes. The rearrangement uses TRBV6-5 and TRBJ1-5; 7 bases map to TRBD1. The source of this sequence is a girl under three years old with a congenital heart defect. Here the CDR3 reads CASSYRRTGDQPQHF. The CDR3, as DNA: TGTGCCAGCAGTTACAGGCGCACAGGGGATCAGCCCCAGCATTTT.